What follows are 4 T cell receptor beta chains derived from one specimen sequenced in a study of blood T cell repertoires in COVID-19. The repertoire was sequenced with immunoSEQ multiplex PCR; TCRdb's copy has only in-frame clones and lacks some. The data show about 120,000 clones, with roughly 75% seen just once and 16% held by the top ten. Input material: peripheral blood. These receptors were collected from a man in his sixties with active or convalescent COVID-19.

CDR3 residues: CASRRADRRSYEQYF. CDR3 in DNA: TGTGCCAGCAGGCGCGCGGACAGGAGGTCCTACGAGCAGTACTTC. The rearrangement links TRBV2 to TRBJ2-7; 7 nucleotides align to TRBD1. The CDR3 totals 15 residues. The junction had 9 bases not matched to a gene; V was cut back by 6 bases and J by 1 base. The germline CDR1 and CDR2 sequences are SNHLY and FYNNEI. The full variable domain, its missing parts supplied by reference TRBV2 and TRBJ2-7, is EPEVTQTPSHQVTQMGQEVILRCVPISNHLYFYWYRQILGQKVEFLVSFYNNEISEKSEIFDDQFSVERPDGSNFTLKIRSTKLEDSAMYFCASRRADRRSYEQYFGPGTRLTVT.

This clone has a handful of counts. The gene calls are TRBV13 and TRBJ2-7, with D maybe TRBD2 (6 bases). The V gene's germline CDR1 is PRHDT and CDR2 FYEKMQ (reference sequence). CDR3 length: 14 amino acids. Deletions cut 5 bases from V and 4 bases from J, with 15 bases between. The CDR3 coding sequence is TGTGCCAGCAGCACCCCGACTAGTGGGTACGAGCAGTACTTC. Amino acids: CASSTPTSGYEQYF.

This clone was counted a few times. The chain uses TRBV29-1 and TRBJ2-1; possible D gene TRBD1, 6 bases. V was cut by 7 bases and J by 12 bases, with 13 bases left in between. Germline CDR1 is SQVTM and CDR2 is ANQGSEA. The CDR3 is 10 residues long. This CDR3 is CSAQTGGQFF. CDR3 nucleotides: TGCAGCGCTCAGACAGGAGGGCAGTTCTTC.

The sample holds a few counts of this clone. The chain joins TRBV28 to TRBJ2-7, with D perhaps TRBD1 (5 bases). The CDR3 is 14 amino acids. CDR1 and CDR2 (germline): MDHEN, SYDVKM. Trimming took off 5 bases at V and 1 base at J, with 12 bases between the two ends. The CDR3 coding sequence is TGTGCCAGCAGTCCTCCAGGGCCGTCCTACGAGCAGTACTTC. Protein: CASSPPGPSYEQYF.